This TCR beta chain was sequenced in a study of beta chain features in type 1 diabetes (dated by TCRdb to the late 2010s). Background on the whole study: Patients and healthy donors did not differ in mean age, gender distribution, total cell number or subset yield. Naive and central memory subsets were obtained from all 30 or so donors, but regulatory and stem cell-like memory subsets were isolated from only 8 patients and 8 healthy donors. A total of approximately 100,000,000 sorted cells were examined across all samples, and the number of cells per subset was strongly correlated with RNA yield. In the study, TCRB repertoires of sorted circulating CD4+ T cell subsets from recently diagnosed type 1 diabetes patients were compared with those of matched healthy donors. Broad study findings and their caveats: Because small numbers of individuals were included in the HLA sub-analyses, any influence of HLA type on TCRB rearrangement was left unresolved. Shorter templates might be favored by PCR, yet because patient and control samples were amplified and corrected together, any such skew would affect both groups equally. In all four CD4+ subsets, TCRB CDR3 length was moderately but significantly shorter in type 1 diabetes patients. Because cDNA was sequenced instead of genomic DNA, highly expressing activated cells could be over-represented, though the groups showed no difference in activation or CD3 levels. Patients with type 1 diabetes made fewer insertions and deleted more nucleotides at VDJ recombination sites, implying thymic rearrangement abnormalities. The naive, central memory and regulatory TCRB repertoires appeared to resemble one another more closely among patients than among healthy donors.

Including the terminal cysteine and phenylalanine, the CDR3 comprises 16 residues. CDR3 DNA is the only sequence kept; it has 48 bases, read in frame from the first base. CDR1 MDHEN and CDR2 SYDVKM are derived from the germline V gene. V loses 7 bases at its end and J loses 2 bases; junction bases beyond the gene matches: 12. All of the isolated RNA was reverse transcribed with the High Capacity cDNA Reverse Transcription Kit, so expressed TCRB transcripts were sequenced. Naive, central memory and regulatory T cell samples underwent deep immunoSEQ sequencing, averaging around 3.9 million total reads per sample. After sorted cells were lysed in RLT buffer, RNA was extracted with DNase-treated RNeasy Micro or Mini kits, with the choice depending on cell number. Each cell subset was processed on its own to prevent cross-contamination, while patient and healthy donor samples were processed together. The immunoSEQ multiplex PCR was used to amplify TCRB sequences from cDNA, generating 87-bp fragments that spanned the CDR3 region. Sequencing of the amplicons was performed on the Illumina HiSeq platform. As for how the authors treated the data: Synthetic template baselines were used to correct PCR bias computationally, reads within Hamming distance 2 were collapsed, and singletons that could not be merged were discarded. Reads were aligned against IMGT so that V, D and J genes, CDR3 length and insertions or deletions at six rearrangement sites could be assigned. Within each subset, clonotype counts were normalized to sorted cell number, and only after that were true diversity and Gini coefficients computed with the tcR R package. The overlap coefficient, calculated on TCRB nucleotide sequences, was used to measure repertoire sharing. Drawn from immuneACCESS, this table holds only the in-frame rearrangements with V and J called that TCRdb kept. Clones are partly lost; checked studies trace under half to an unresolved V gene and leave the rest unexplained. The V and J calls and clone size were taken over from that table, and D and trimming were inferred from the DNA. The sample data list 95,000 to 110,000 clones, and 28% of these were observed just once. Approximately 0.5% of the sample rests with the top ten.

As to this clone: The specificity of this receptor is unknown. No quality values exist for individual bases; no much larger clone is one base distant.

A single peripheral blood draw of about 116 mL on average was collected from each donor into heparinised tubes. Using a panel that included CD45RO, CCR7, CD25, CD127, CD95 and CD27, naive, central memory, regulatory and stem cell-like memory CD4+ T cells were sorted on a BD FACSAria II. Purity was above 95% for every sorted population. Right away, PBMCs were isolated by Lymphoprep density gradient centrifugation and were stained directly, with no culture step. So that batch effects would be minimized, each experiment stained and sorted samples in pairs, pairing one healthy donor with one patient. The source material was central memory CD4+ T cells from blood. Recombination linked TRBV28 to TRBJ2-3; TRBD1 agrees with 7 junctional bases. The TCR originated in a woman between 18 and 30 years old with type 1 diabetes. CDR3 reads: CASTQYRGLNTDTQYF. At the DNA level, the sequence is TGTGCCAGCACCCAATATAGGGGGCTAAACACAGATACGCAGTATTTT.